A selection of T cell receptor beta chains follows, all from one sample in a study of shared clonotypes between healthy human individuals. This table comes from immunoSEQ multiplex PCR, and its TCRdb copy is limited to in-frame clones, with some not included. The data show 2 million to 3 million clones, with 93% seen just once and 0.36% held by the top ten. Specimen: naive CD4+ T cells from PBMCs. The source is a man between 18 and 35 years old in good health. Some clones in this sample may be carry-over from other donors' samples. Both conserved end residues are part of each CDR3. The D gene is left open where the match is weak. The size of a clone is reported for some rows only, either as once, few or many, or as a class for expanded clones.

CDR3 protein	CDR3 DNA	clone size	D gene	V gene	J gene
CASSPWGTAYEQYF	TGTGCCAGCAGCCCTTGGGGCACGGCCTACGAGCAGTACTTC	-	-	TRBV28	TRBJ2-7
CASIRTGQGVYGYTF	TGTGCCAGCATCCGAACTGGGCAGGGAGTCTATGGCTACACCTTC	-	-	TRBV28	TRBJ1-2
CASSQVGGLVYEQYF	TGTGCCAGCAGCCAAGTAGGGGGACTAGTCTACGAGCAGTACTTC	-	TRBD2	TRBV14	TRBJ2-7
CASSAGSSYNEQFF	TGTGCCAGCTCCGCGGGGTCTTCCTACAATGAGCAGTTCTTC	-	-	TRBV28	TRBJ2-1
CASSFGDRVYEQYF	TGCGCCAGCAGCTTCGGGGACAGGGTGTACGAGCAGTACTTC	-	TRBD1	TRBV5-1	TRBJ2-7
CASSSPGQGAFREKLFF	TGTGCCAGCAGTTCCCCGGGACAGGGGGCGTTTCGGGAAAAACTGTTTTTT	-	TRBD1	TRBV27	TRBJ1-4
CASSLDSYNEQFF	TGTGCCAGCAGCCTGGACAGCTACAATGAGCAGTTCTTC	-	-	TRBV2	TRBJ2-1
CSAYRNTEAFF	TGCAGCGCCTACAGGAACACTGAAGCTTTCTTT	-	-	TRBV29-1	TRBJ1-1
CASSWDSSNTGELFF	TGTGCCAGCAGCTGGGACAGTTCGAACACCGGGGAGCTGTTTTTT	-	TRBD1	TRBV2	TRBJ2-2
CASSLGARGSYNEQFF	TGTGCCAGCAGTTTGGGGGCGCGGGGGAGCTACAATGAGCAGTTCTTC	once	-	TRBV28	TRBJ2-1
CACTGDTGNTIYF	TGTGCCTGCACAGGGGACACTGGAAACACCATATATTTT	-	TRBD1	TRBV30	TRBJ1-3
CASSVALWDSGNTIYF	TGTGCCAGCAGCGTAGCTTTGTGGGACAGCGGAAACACCATATATTTT	-	TRBD1	TRBV9	TRBJ1-3
CSARDREKLFF	TGCAGTGCTAGAGACCGGGAAAAACTGTTTTTT	-	-	TRBV20-1	TRBJ1-4
CASSLVLNTEAFF	TGTGCCAGCAGTTTAGTCCTGAACACTGAAGCTTTCTTT	-	-	TRBV28	TRBJ1-1
CASSLRPSNSYNEQFF	TGTGCCAGCAGTTTAAGGCCCAGCAACTCCTACAATGAGCAGTTCTTC	-	-	TRBV27	TRBJ2-1
CAASEGVLETQYF	TGTGCCGCAAGTGAGGGGGTGCTAGAGACCCAGTACTTC	-	-	TRBV30	TRBJ2-5
CASSDQTGLYDEQYF	TGTGCCAGCAGTGACCAGACAGGGTTGTATGACGAGCAGTACTTC	-	TRBD1	TRBV25-1	TRBJ2-7
CASSLDPKDTQYF	TGTGCCAGCAGCTTAGACCCTAAAGATACGCAGTATTTT	-	-	TRBV7-8	TRBJ2-3
CASSVTGATFYEQYF	TGTGCCAGCAGCGTAACGGGGGCGACCTTCTACGAGCAGTACTTC	-	-	TRBV9	TRBJ2-7
CASSLGARTIRQPQHF	TGTGCCAGCAGCCTGGGGGCGCGGACAATACGTCAGCCCCAGCATTTT	once	-	TRBV28	TRBJ1-5
CASSLAGQHNTEAFF	TGTGCCAGCAGCCTGGCGGGACAGCATAACACTGAAGCTTTCTTT	-	TRBD1	TRBV7-9	TRBJ1-1
CATSPKLAGGYTGELFF	TGTGCCACCAGCCCGAAACTAGCGGGAGGGTACACCGGGGAGCTGTTTTTT	-	TRBD2	TRBV15	TRBJ2-2
CASSLSRGLGRTGELFF	TGTGCCAGCAGTTTAAGTAGGGGACTGGGGCGGACCGGGGAGCTGTTTTTT	-	-	TRBV27	TRBJ2-2
CAWSYKGPIYEQYF	TGTGCCTGGAGTTACAAGGGCCCTATTTACGAGCAGTACTTC	-	-	TRBV30	TRBJ2-7
CASSQPGQLYQETQYF	TGTGCCAGCAGCCAACCGGGACAGCTGTACCAAGAGACCCAGTACTTC	-	TRBD1	TRBV11-2	TRBJ2-5
CASSPLGRGEQPQHF	TGTGCCAGCAGCCCGCTGGGGCGGGGGGAACAGCCCCAGCATTTT	-	-	TRBV7-2	TRBJ1-5
CASSERAAYGYTF	TGTGCCAGCAGTGAAAGGGCAGCCTATGGCTACACCTTC	-	-	TRBV2	TRBJ1-2
CASRRSVLQGGEAFF	TGTGCCAGCAGGCGTTCGGTATTACAGGGTGGGGAAGCTTTCTTT	-	-	TRBV7-2	TRBJ1-1
CASSFEQGNTIYF	TGCGCCAGCAGCTTTGAACAGGGAAACACCATATATTTT	-	-	TRBV5-1	TRBJ1-3
CASSLPSQSRINYGYTF	TGTGCCAGCAGCCTCCCGAGCCAATCGCGGATTAACTATGGCTACACCTTC	once	-	TRBV5-6	TRBJ1-2
CASSYLAGAAPDTQYF	TGCGCCAGCAGCTACTTAGCGGGAGCAGCCCCAGATACGCAGTATTTT	-	TRBD2	TRBV5-1	TRBJ2-3
CASSPSPRQASNTIYF	TGTGCCAGCTCACCATCCCCTCGGCAGGCTTCCAACACCATATATTTT	-	-	TRBV18	TRBJ1-3
CASSTGTSSHEQYF	TGCGCCAGCAGCACAGGGACTTCCAGCCACGAGCAGTACTTC	-	-	TRBV5-1	TRBJ2-7
CASSLESLTDQPQHF	TGTGCCAGCAGCTTAGAAAGTCTGACTGATCAGCCCCAGCATTTT	-	-	TRBV7-2	TRBJ1-5
CASSLALARFETQYF	TGTGCCAGCAGCTTAGCGCTAGCGAGGTTTGAGACCCAGTACTTC	once	-	TRBV7-2	TRBJ2-5
CAISESILSHSGNTIYF	TGTGCCATCAGTGAGTCGATTTTATCCCACTCTGGAAACACCATATATTTT	-	-	TRBV10-3	TRBJ1-3
CASSHTEAFF	TGTGCCAGCTCACACACTGAAGCTTTCTTT	-	-	TRBV28	TRBJ1-1
CSARGSGEQYF	TGCAGTGCTAGGGGGAGTGGCGAGCAGTACTTC	-	-	TRBV20-1	TRBJ2-7
CASSSGQGAGGEQFF	TGCGCCAGCAGCTCAGGACAGGGGGCGGGAGGTGAGCAGTTCTTC	-	TRBD1	TRBV5-1	TRBJ2-1
CASSPRQGGYEQYF	TGTGCCAGCTCACCGAGGCAGGGAGGTTACGAGCAGTACTTC	-	-	TRBV18	TRBJ2-7
CASSLSPRSRGTGYGYTF	TGTGCCAGCAGTTTATCGCCGCGGAGCCGGGGGACAGGGTATGGCTACACCTTC	-	TRBD1	TRBV27	TRBJ1-2
CASSPLQAMADTQYF	TGTGCCAGCAGCCCCCTCCAGGCGATGGCAGATACGCAGTATTTT	-	-	TRBV7-3	TRBJ2-3
CASSQGDPRAYNEQFF	TGCGCCAGCAGCCAGGGGGACCCCCGGGCCTACAATGAGCAGTTCTTC	-	-	TRBV4-1	TRBJ2-1
CASSVSLAAVTGELFF	TGTGCCAGCAGTGTCAGCCTAGCGGCGGTAACCGGGGAGCTGTTTTTT	-	TRBD2	TRBV6-1	TRBJ2-2
CASSQDSGTSGRYNEQFF	TGTGCCAGCAGCCAAGATTCGGGGACTAGCGGGAGGTACAATGAGCAGTTCTTC	once	TRBD2	TRBV14	TRBJ2-1
CASSIVGLNSPLHF	TGTGCCAGTAGTATCGTAGGGTTAAATTCACCCCTCCACTTT	-	-	TRBV19	TRBJ1-6
CASSASRVFNEQFF	TGTGCCAGCAGTGCGAGCAGGGTCTTCAATGAGCAGTTCTTC	-	-	TRBV27	TRBJ2-1
CASSLTGTANTEAFF	TGTGCCAGCAGTTTAACGGGGACAGCGAACACTGAAGCTTTCTTT	-	TRBD1	TRBV7-3	TRBJ1-1